This TCR beta chain was recorded in a study of breast tumors, draining lymph nodes, adjacent tissues. Overall study findings and caveats: The data were judged consistent with most tumor T cells coming from lymph node and expanding in tumor. Tumor T cell lymph node origin was a supported hypothesis, not proven. Luminal-like breast cancer showed significantly greater tumor-nontumor repertoire similarity than basal-like breast cancer did.

Germline lookup yields CDR1 SNHLY and CDR2 FYNNEI. V was clipped by 3 bases and J by 6 bases; unmatched bases: 4. CDR3 length: 13 amino acids. This clonotype is a singleton in its sample. Its antigen is undetermined. MiXCR, applied by TCRdb to the multiplex PCR reads, yields one record per CDR3 protein. The sample holds approximately 180,000 distinct CDR3 sequences, approximately 30% seen once. Axillary draining lymph nodes of breast cancer patients supplied the node samples. The chain uses TRBV2 and TRBJ1-2, with 7 nucleotides matching TRBD1. The clonotype comes from a female donor with breast cancer. Some clones in this sample may be carry-over from other donors' samples. Sequencing input: axillary lymph node tissue. The chain's CDR3 is CASSDLTGNGYTF. CDR3 coding DNA: TGTGCCAGCAGTGACCTGACAGGGAATGGCTACACCTTC.